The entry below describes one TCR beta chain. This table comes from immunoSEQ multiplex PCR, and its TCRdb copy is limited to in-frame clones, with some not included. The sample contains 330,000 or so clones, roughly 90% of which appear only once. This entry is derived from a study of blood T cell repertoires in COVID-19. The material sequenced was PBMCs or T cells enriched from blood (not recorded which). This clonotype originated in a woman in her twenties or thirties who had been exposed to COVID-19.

The CDR3 here is CASSLDRGAYQETQYF. CDR3 sequence (DNA): TGTGCCAGCAGCTTAGACAGGGGCGCGTACCAAGAGACCCAGTACTTC. The chain links TRBV7-8 to TRBJ2-5, with 7 bases aligning to TRBD1. Germline CDR1 reads SGHVS; CDR2 reads FQNEAQ. V lost 1 base, J lost 0 bases, and 5 bases stayed unmatched. The CDR3 length is 16 residues.